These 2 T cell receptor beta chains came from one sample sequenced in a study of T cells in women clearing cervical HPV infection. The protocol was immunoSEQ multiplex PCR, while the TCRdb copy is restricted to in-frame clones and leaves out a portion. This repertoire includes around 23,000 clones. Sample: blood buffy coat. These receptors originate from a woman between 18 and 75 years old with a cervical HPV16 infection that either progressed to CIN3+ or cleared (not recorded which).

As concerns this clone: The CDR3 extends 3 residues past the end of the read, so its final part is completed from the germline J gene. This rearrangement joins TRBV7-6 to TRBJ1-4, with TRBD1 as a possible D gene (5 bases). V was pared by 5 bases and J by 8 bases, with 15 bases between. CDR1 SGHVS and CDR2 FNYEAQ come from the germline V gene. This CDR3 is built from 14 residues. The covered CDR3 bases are TGTGCCAGCAGCCTGGGGGGGATTCAAGAAAAA. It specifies CASSLGGIQEK. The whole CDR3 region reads CASSLGGIQEKLFF.

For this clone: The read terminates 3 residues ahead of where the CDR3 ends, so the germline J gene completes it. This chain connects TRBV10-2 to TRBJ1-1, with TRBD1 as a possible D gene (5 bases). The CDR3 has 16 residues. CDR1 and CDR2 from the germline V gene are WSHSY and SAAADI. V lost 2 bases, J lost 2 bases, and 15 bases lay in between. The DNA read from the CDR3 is TGCGCCAGCAGTGAGGTCCCAGGGAGTGGAAACACTGAA. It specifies CASSEVPGSGNTE. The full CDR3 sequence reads CASSEVPGSGNTEAFF.